This T cell receptor (beta chain) appears in the sequencing data of a study of cytomegalovirus exposure and HLA in healthy donors. PCR was performed using 60 Vbeta and 13 Jbeta primers. Repertoires were generated with immunoSEQ multiplex PCR, while TCRdb's copy carries only in-frame clones and drops some. Recorded for this sample: roughly 50,000 clones. Germline V gives CDR1 MDHEN, CDR2 SYDVKM. The V end lost 3 bases, the J end lost 10 bases, and 15 bases lay between the germline ends. This CDR3 region has 13 residues. To note about this clone: Its antigen remains unidentified.

Study-level points and caveats: Later, an analysis showed that TCR beta chains associated with HLA were more clonally expanded than others that were equally common.

This sequence joins TRBV28 and TRBJ1-1; no clear D. The TCR sequence derives from a woman between 40 and 50 years old in good health and CMV-seronegative. The sequencing input was PBMCs. CDR3 sequence reads: CASSFVGRSVAFF. As DNA, the CDR3 is TGTGCCAGCAGTTTCGTTGGTCGGTCGGTAGCTTTCTTT.